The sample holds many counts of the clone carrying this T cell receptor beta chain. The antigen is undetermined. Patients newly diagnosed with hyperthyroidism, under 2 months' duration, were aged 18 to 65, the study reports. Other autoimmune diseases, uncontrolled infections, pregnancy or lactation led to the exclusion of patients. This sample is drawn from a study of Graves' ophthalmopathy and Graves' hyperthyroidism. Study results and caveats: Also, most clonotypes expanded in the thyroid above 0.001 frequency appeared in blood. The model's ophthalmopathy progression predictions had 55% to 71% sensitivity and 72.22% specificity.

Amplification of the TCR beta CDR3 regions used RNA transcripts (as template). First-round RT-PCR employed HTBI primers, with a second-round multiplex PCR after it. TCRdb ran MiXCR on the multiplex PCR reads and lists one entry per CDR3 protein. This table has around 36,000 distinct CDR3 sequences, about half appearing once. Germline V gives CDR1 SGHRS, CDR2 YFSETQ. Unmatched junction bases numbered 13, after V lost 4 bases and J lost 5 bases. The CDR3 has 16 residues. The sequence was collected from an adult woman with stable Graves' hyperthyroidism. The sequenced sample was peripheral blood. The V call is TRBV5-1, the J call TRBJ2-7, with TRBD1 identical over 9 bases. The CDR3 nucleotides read TGCGCCAGCAGCCTTTGGACAGGGGAGTTTCAGAACGAGCAGTACTTC. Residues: CASSLWTGEFQNEQYF.